Following are 18 T cell receptor beta chains from one sample sequenced in a study of Ad26.COV2.S vaccination and SARS-CoV-2 variants. The method was immunoSEQ multiplex PCR; TCRdb's version includes in-frame clones alone and lacks a portion of them. The sample has 200,000 to 300,000 clones; roughly 90% are singletons. The treatment is: roughly 19 received Ad26.COV2.S at low or high dose, single or two shots; five or six received placebo; per-sample allocation not given. After the first vaccine or placebo injection, samples were drawn on day 63. The sequencing used peripheral blood, collected in a trial of Ad26.COV2.S vaccine versus placebo. All receptors derive from a person aged 18 to 59 who received the Ad26.COV2.S COVID-19 vaccine or a placebo.

This clone has only a few counts. The chain links TRBV28 to TRBJ1-5; perhaps TRBD1 as D (5 bases). The V gene's germline CDR1 is MDHEN and CDR2 SYDVKM. Between the trimmed V and J ends, which lost 1 base and 0 bases, there was a span of 13 bases. The CDR3 runs to 17 residues. The CDR3 bases are TGTGCCAGCAGTTTATTCAGGGAGAGATATAGCAATCAGCCCCAGCATTTT. Translated, it gives CASSLFRERYSNQPQHF.

The CDR3 DNA sequence: TGCGCCAGCAGTGAGTCACGACAGGGGTCGGGCTATGGCTACACCTTC. Protein sequence: CASSESRQGSGYGYTF. The rearrangement links TRBV10-2 to TRBJ1-2, with 8 bases that match TRBD1. The CDR3 length is 16 residues. Per the germline V gene, CDR1 is WSHSY and CDR2 is SAAADI. J was trimmed by 4 bases and V by 0 bases; bases with no gene match: 7.

V usage is TRBV28 and J usage is TRBJ2-7; D unclear. Per germline, CDR1 MDHEN and CDR2 SYDVKM. V lost 7 bases and J 0 bases, leaving 10 bases between the germline ends. The CDR3 runs to 13 residues. The CDR3 DNA sequence: TGTGCCAGCACCTCAGACGGCTCCTACGAGCAGTACTTC. This translates into CASTSDGSYEQYF.

The genes are TRBV5-1 and TRBJ2-3; TRBD2 is a possible D gene (5 bases). The CDR3 extends over 15 amino acids. From germline, CDR1 is SGHRS and CDR2 YFSETQ. The V end lost 1 base, the J end lost 1 base, and 10 bases lay between the germline ends. The CDR3 loop reads CASSLTGWGTDTQYF. The CDR3 DNA is TGCGCCAGCAGCTTGACGGGATGGGGCACAGATACGCAGTATTTT.

The genes are TRBV10-1 and TRBJ2-2, with D perhaps given as TRBD1 or TRBD2 (5 bases each). Between the trimmed V and J ends, which lost 7 bases and 6 bases, there was a span of 15 bases. Looked up from germline, CDR1 is WNHNN and CDR2 is SYGVQD (reference sequence). The CDR3 is 14 amino acids. The CDR3 region has the DNA TGCGCCAGCATGGGACGCCGAGGGGCCGGGGAGCTGTTTTTT. Translating gives CASMGRRGAGELFF.

CDR3 nucleotides: TGTGCCAGCAGTGAATTTCTGCGGGGTCGAACTGAAGCTTTCTTT. Its translation: CASSEFLRGRTEAFF. The chain uses TRBV2 and TRBJ1-1; D unresolved. Per the germline V gene, CDR1 is SNHLY and CDR2 is FYNNEI. CDR3 size: 15 residues. The ends were cut back, 2 bases at V and 5 bases at J, with 15 bases in the middle.

The chain links TRBV30 to TRBJ1-5, with D maybe TRBD1 (5 bases). The V end was cut by 0 bases, the J end by 6 bases, with 9 bases between. The CDR3 runs to 13 residues. In germline, CDR1 is GTSNPN, CDR2 SVGIG (reference sequence). CDR3: CAWSVRGAQPQHF. The DNA of the CDR3 is TGTGCCTGGAGTGTACGGGGCGCTCAGCCCCAGCATTTT. Variable domain in full (rest from reference TRBV30 and TRBJ1-5): SQTIHQWPATLVQPVGSPLSLECTVEGTSNPNLYWYRQAAGRGLQLLFYSVGIGQISSEVPQNLSASRPQDRQFILSSKKLLLSDSGFYLCAWSVRGAQPQHFGDGTRLSIL.

The rearrangement joins TRBV20-1 to TRBJ2-7, with unresolved D. Germline V gene data show CDR1 as DFQATT and CDR2 as SNEGSKA (reference sequence). V lost 3 bases to trimming and J lost 4 bases, with 7 bases between them. The CDR3 length is 11 residues. CDR3 in DNA: TGCAGTGCTAGTAACCTATACGAGCAGTACTTC. Protein: CSASNLYEQYF.

This chain uses TRBV7-8 with TRBJ2-1; TRBD2 agrees at 11 bases. The germline V gene has CDR1 SGHVS and CDR2 FQNEAQ. Trimming took 5 bases from V and 4 from J; bases not matched to a gene: 13. The CDR3 runs 18 residues. The CDR3 DNA sequence: TGTGCCAGCAGCCTGCAGACTAGCGGGATCACAGCGTACAATGAGCAGTTCTTC. Its protein is CASSLQTSGITAYNEQFF.

The chain uses TRBV19 and TRBJ2-1, with TRBD1 matching 8 bases. This CDR3 region has 16 residues. CDR1 and CDR2 (germline): LNHDA, SQIVND (reference sequence). With V trimmed by 3 bases and J by 5 bases, 9 bases remained unmatched. Here the CDR3 reads CASSIWDRSNHNEQFF. CDR3 bases: TGTGCCAGTAGTATCTGGGACAGGTCAAACCACAATGAGCAGTTCTTC.

J is TRBJ2-5 and V is TRBV6-5; TRBD2 is a possible D gene (6 bases). V dropped 4 bases and J dropped 5 bases, with 20 bases sitting between them. The CDR3 totals 16 residues. Germline CDR1 reads MNHEY; CDR2 reads SVGAGI. This CDR3 reads CASSFNPGRRDETQYF. The CDR3 nucleotides read TGTGCCAGCAGTTTCAACCCGGGACGGCGGGATGAGACCCAGTACTTC.

The rearrangement joins TRBV5-1 to TRBJ2-2, with 12 bases that match TRBD2. The germline V gene has CDR1 SGHRS and CDR2 YFSETQ. This CDR3 has 15 residues. Germline trimming cut 2 bases from V and 5 bases from J; bases unmatched to any gene: 1. The CDR3 sequence: CASSLLAGGTGELFF. The CDR3 DNA follows: TGCGCCAGCAGCTTACTAGCGGGGGGAACCGGGGAGCTGTTTTTT.

The rearrangement links TRBV12-5 to TRBJ2-1, with D possibly TRBD2 on 6 matching bases. Trimming stripped 5 bases from V and 0 bases from J, with 14 bases between. The CDR3 is made up of 16 amino acids. The germline V gene encodes CDR1 LGHNT and CDR2 FRNRAP. CDR3 amino acids: CASGVSGGSSYNEQFF. CDR3 nucleotide sequence: TGTGCTAGTGGTGTGAGTGGGGGGAGCTCCTACAATGAGCAGTTCTTC.

The chain has TRBV29-1 and TRBJ2-7; 12 bases line up with TRBD2. In germline, CDR1 is SQVTM, CDR2 ANQGSEA. The CDR3 consists of 14 residues. With V trimmed by 5 bases and J by 2 bases, 4 bases remained unmatched. CDR3 sequence reads: CSVRTSGTPYEQYF. The CDR3 nucleotides are TGCAGCGTTCGGACTAGCGGGACCCCCTACGAGCAGTACTTC.

In its sample, this clone was seen once. The CDR3 region has the DNA TGTGCCAGCAGTTACTTCGGACTAGCGGGAGACGAGCAGTACTTC. Translation: CASSYFGLAGDEQYF. V and J are TRBV6-5 and TRBJ2-7; 13 bases are a match to TRBD2. CDR1 and CDR2 from the germline V gene are MNHEY and SVGAGI. CDR3 size: 15 residues. V dropped 1 base and J dropped 5; count of bases not matched to a gene: 2.

The chain employs TRBV7-2 and TRBJ2-3, with 9 bases identical to TRBD2. Germline loops: CDR1 SGHTA, CDR2 FQGNSA. CDR3 size: 15 residues. V was pared by 3 bases and J by 6 bases, with 7 bases of the junction left unmatched. CDR3 amino acids: CASSFVPAGGDTQYF. CDR3 in DNA: TGTGCCAGCAGCTTTGTTCCAGCGGGAGGTGATACGCAGTATTTT.

The V gene is TRBV19, the J gene TRBJ2-2; D is possibly TRBD2 (5 bases). The ends were cut back, 8 bases at V and 3 bases at J, with 10 bases in the middle. The CDR3 spans 13 residues. Looked up from germline, CDR1 is LNHDA and CDR2 is SQIVND (reference sequence). The DNA for the CDR3 is TGTGCCAGTCGGACTGCTCACACCGGGGAGCTGTTTTTT. Protein product: CASRTAHTGELFF.

This chain connects TRBV3-1 (or the pseudogene TRBV3-2) to TRBJ2-7; 12 bases align to TRBD1. The germline V gene encodes CDR1 LGHDT and CDR2 YNNKEL (reference sequence). Losses at the gene ends were 1 base for V and 8 bases for J; bases not matched to a gene: 6. This CDR3 comprises 15 residues. In DNA form, the CDR3 reads TGTGCCAGCAGCCAAGGGGGGACAGGGGGCGCAAAGCAGTACTTC. Translated, it gives CASSQGGTGGAKQYF.